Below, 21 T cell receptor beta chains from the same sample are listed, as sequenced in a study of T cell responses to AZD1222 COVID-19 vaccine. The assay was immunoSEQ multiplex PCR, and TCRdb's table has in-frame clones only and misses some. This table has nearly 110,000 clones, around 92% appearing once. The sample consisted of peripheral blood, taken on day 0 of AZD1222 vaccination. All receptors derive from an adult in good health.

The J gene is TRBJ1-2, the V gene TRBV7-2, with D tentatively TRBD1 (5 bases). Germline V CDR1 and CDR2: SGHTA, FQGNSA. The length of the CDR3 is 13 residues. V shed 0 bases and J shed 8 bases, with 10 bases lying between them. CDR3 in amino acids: CASSLAGAEGYTF. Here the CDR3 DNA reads TGTGCCAGCAGCTTAGCCGGGGCGGAGGGCTACACCTTC.

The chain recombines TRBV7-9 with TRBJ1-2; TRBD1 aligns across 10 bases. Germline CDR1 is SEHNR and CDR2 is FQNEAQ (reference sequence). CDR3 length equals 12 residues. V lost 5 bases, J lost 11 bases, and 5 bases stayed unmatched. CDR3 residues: CASSPGQGEYTF. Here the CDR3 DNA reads TGTGCCAGCAGCCCCGGACAGGGGGAGTACACCTTC.

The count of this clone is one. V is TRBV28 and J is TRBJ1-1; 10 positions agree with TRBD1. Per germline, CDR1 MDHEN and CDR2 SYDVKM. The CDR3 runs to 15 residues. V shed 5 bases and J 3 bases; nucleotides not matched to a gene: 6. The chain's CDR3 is CASSTMGTGDTEAFF. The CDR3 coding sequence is TGTGCCAGCAGTACTATGGGGACAGGGGACACTGAAGCTTTCTTT.

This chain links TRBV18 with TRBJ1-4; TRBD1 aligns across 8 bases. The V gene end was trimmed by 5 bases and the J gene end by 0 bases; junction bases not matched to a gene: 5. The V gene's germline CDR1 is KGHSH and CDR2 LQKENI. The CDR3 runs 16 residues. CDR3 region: CASSTDRGTTNEKLFF. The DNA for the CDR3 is TGTGCCAGCTCAACAGACAGGGGAACAACTAATGAAAAACTGTTTTTT.

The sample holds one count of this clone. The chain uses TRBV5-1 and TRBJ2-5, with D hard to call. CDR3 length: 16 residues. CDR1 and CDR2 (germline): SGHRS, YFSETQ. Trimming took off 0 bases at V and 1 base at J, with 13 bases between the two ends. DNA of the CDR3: TGCGCCAGCAGCTTGGGGGCCACAAACCCCCAAGAGACCCAGTACTTC. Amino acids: CASSLGATNPQETQYF.

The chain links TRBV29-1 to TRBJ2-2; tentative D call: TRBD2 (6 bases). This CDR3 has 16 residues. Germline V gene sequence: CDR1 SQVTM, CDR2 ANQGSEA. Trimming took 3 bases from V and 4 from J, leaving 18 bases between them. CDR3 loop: CSVESLGGTITGELFF. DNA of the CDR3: TGCAGCGTTGAGTCTTTAGGCGGGACGATCACCGGGGAGCTGTTTTTT.

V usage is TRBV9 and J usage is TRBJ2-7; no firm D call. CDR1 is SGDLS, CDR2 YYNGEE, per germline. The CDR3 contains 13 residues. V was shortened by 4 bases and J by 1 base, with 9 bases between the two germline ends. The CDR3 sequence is CASSPFGSYEQYF. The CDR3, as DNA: TGTGCCAGCAGCCCGTTCGGGTCCTACGAGCAGTACTTC.

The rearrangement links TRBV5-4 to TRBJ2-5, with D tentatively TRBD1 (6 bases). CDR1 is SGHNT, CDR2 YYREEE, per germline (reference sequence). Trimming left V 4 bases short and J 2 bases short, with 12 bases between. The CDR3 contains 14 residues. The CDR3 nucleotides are TGTGCCAGCAGCAGCTACACAGGGCAAGAGACCCAGTACTTC. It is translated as CASSSYTGQETQYF.

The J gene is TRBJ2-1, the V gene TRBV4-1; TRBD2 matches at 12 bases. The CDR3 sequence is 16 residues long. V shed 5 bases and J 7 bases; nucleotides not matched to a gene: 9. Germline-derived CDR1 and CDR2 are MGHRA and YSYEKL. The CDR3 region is CASSSFLAGGPNEQFF. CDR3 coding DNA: TGCGCCAGCAGCTCATTTCTAGCGGGAGGGCCAAATGAGCAGTTCTTC.

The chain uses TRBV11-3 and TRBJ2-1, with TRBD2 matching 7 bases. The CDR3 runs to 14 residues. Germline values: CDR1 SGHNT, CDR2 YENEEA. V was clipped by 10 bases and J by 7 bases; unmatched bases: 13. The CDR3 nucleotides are TGTGCCACCGCGGAGGGAGGGACTACGAATGAGCAGTTCTTC. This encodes CATAEGGTTNEQFF.

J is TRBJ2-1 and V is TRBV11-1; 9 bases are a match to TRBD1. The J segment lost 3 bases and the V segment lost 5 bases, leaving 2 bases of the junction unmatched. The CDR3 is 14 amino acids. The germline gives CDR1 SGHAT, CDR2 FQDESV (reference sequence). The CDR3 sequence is CASSRDRDYNEQFF. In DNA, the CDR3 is TGTGCCAGCAGCAGGGACAGGGACTACAATGAGCAGTTCTTC.

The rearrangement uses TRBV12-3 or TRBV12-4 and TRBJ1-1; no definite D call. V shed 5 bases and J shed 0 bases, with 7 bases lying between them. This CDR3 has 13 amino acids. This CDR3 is CASSLHMNTEAFF. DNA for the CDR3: TGTGCCAGCAGTCTCCATATGAACACTGAAGCTTTCTTT.

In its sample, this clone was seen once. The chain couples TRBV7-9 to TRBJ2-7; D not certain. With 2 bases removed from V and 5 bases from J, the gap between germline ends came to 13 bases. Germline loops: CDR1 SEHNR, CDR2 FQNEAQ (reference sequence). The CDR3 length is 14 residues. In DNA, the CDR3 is TGTGCCAGCAGCTTAATGGGTCAGGACCACGAGCAGTACTTC. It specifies CASSLMGQDHEQYF.

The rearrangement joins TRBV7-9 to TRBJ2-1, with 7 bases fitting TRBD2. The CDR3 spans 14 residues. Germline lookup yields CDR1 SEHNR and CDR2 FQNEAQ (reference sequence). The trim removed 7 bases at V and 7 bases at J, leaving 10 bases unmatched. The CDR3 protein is CASIGGLVTNEQFF. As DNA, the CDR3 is TGTGCCAGCATCGGTGGACTAGTGACGAATGAGCAGTTCTTC.

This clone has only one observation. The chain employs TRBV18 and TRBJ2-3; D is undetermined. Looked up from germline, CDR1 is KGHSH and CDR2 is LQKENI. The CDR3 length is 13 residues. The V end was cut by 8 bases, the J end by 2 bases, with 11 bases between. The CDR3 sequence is CASAVALTDTQYF. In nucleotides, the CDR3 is TGTGCCAGCGCGGTGGCACTCACAGATACGCAGTATTTT.

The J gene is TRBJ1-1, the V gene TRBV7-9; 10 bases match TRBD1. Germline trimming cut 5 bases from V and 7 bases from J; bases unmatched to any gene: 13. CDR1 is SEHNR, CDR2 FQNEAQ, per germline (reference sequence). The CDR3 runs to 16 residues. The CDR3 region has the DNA TGTGCCAGCAGCATACCGACAGGGGGCGTAGAGAATGAAGCTTTCTTT. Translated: CASSIPTGGVENEAFF.

The CDR3 DNA is TGTGCCAGCAGCCCTGCCGGAGTCTACAATGAGCAGTTCTTC. It codes for CASSPAGVYNEQFF. The chain couples TRBV7-2 to TRBJ2-1; D uncertain. The germline V gene has CDR1 SGHTA and CDR2 FQGNSA. The CDR3 covers 14 residues. V lost 5 bases to trimming and J lost 3 bases, with 11 bases between them.

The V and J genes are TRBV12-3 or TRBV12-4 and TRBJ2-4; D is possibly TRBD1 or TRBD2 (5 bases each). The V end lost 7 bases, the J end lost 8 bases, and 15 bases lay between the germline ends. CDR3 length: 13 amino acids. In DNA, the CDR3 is TGTGCCAGCACCCAGCCCCAGGGAGACATTCAGTACTTC. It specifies CASTQPQGDIQYF.

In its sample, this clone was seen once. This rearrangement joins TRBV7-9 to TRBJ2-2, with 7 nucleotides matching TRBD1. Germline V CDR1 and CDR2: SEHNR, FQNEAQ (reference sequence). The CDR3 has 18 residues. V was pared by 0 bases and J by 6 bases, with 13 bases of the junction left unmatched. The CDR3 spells CASSLALGAGGFAGELFF. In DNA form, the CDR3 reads TGTGCCAGCAGCTTAGCGTTGGGAGCAGGGGGATTCGCCGGGGAGCTGTTTTTT.

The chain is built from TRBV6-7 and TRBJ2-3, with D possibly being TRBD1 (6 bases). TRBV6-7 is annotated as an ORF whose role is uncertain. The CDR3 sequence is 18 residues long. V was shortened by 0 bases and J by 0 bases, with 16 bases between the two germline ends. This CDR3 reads CASSYSSRTDESTDTQYF. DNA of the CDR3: TGTGCCAGCAGTTACTCGAGCCGGACAGATGAAAGCACAGATACGCAGTATTTT.

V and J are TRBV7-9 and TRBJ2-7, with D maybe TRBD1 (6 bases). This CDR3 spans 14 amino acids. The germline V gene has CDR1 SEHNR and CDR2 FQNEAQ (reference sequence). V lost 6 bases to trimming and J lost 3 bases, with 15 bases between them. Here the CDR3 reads CASSSGQNDYEQYF. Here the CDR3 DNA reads TGTGCCAGCAGTTCCGGACAGAACGACTACGAGCAGTACTTC.